Shown below are 19 T cell receptor beta chains from a single sample sequenced in a study of blood T cell repertoires in COVID-19. Only in-frame clones appear in the TCRdb table, and some are missing; sequencing was by immunoSEQ multiplex PCR. The sample holds some 210,000 clones, 81% seen once. Sequencing used PBMCs or T cells enriched from blood (not recorded which). These receptors all come from a woman aged 45 to 65 with acute COVID-19.

V usage is TRBV7-6 and J usage is TRBJ2-3; 13 bases are a match to TRBD2. The V segment lost 4 bases and the J segment 3 bases; nucleotides outside the gene matches: 4. This CDR3 comprises 16 residues. CDR1 and CDR2 from the germline V gene are SGHVS and FNYEAQ. CDR3 protein: CASSSGTSGITDTQYF. Here the CDR3 DNA reads TGTGCCAGCAGCTCCGGGACTAGCGGGATTACAGATACGCAGTATTTT. The whole variable domain, filled in from reference TRBV7-6 and TRBJ2-3, reads GAGVSQSPRYKVTKRGQDVALRCDPISGHVSLYWYRQALGQGPEFLTYFNYEAQQDKSGLPNDRFSAERPEGSISTLTIQRTEQRDSAMYRCASSSGTSGITDTQYFGPGTRLTVL.

The chain has TRBV5-1 and TRBJ2-6, with D possibly being TRBD2 (5 bases). Germline lookup yields CDR1 SGHRS and CDR2 YFSETQ. This CDR3 region has 19 residues. Trimming took off 4 bases at V and 0 bases at J, with 20 bases between the two ends. For the CDR3, the DNA is TGCGCCAGCAGCCCGAGAGCGGACGTCCTAAGCTCTGGGGCCAACGTCCTGACTTTC. The encoded protein is CASSPRADVLSSGANVLTF.

The chain recombines TRBV5-1 with TRBJ2-1; D is perhaps TRBD2 (5 bases). CDR1 and CDR2 from the germline V gene are SGHRS and YFSETQ. This CDR3 region has 14 residues. V was shortened by 0 bases and J by 6 bases, with 10 bases between the two germline ends. The CDR3, as DNA: TGCGCCAGCAGCTTGGGAGGGCTTCTCAATGAGCAGTTCTTC. As protein: CASSLGGLLNEQFF. The complete variable domain, with remaining parts taken from reference TRBV5-1 and TRBJ2-1, reads KAGVTQTPRYLIKTRGQQVTLSCSPISGHRSVSWYQQTPGQGLQFLFEYFSETQRNKGNFPGRFSGRQFSNSRSEMNVSTLELGDSALYLCASSLGGLLNEQFFGPGTRLTVL.

The genes are TRBV3-1 (or the pseudogene TRBV3-2) and TRBJ1-1; D unclear. This CDR3 comprises 15 residues. CDR1 is LGHDT and CDR2 is YNNKEL in the germline V gene (reference sequence). The V and J ends lost 2 bases and 0 bases respectively, with 10 bases between them. The CDR3 loop is CASSQYTEMNTEAFF. The DNA of the CDR3 is TGTGCCAGCAGCCAATATACAGAAATGAACACTGAAGCTTTCTTT.

The gene calls are TRBV2 and TRBJ1-5; D possibly corresponds to TRBD1 (5 bases). V shed 6 bases and J shed 11 bases, with 20 bases lying between them. CDR3 length: 14 residues. Germline V gene data show CDR1 as SNHLY and CDR2 as FYNNEI. CDR3 loop: CASSYNAGAGAQHF. CDR3 in DNA: TGTGCCAGCAGCTACAATGCGGGTGCGGGGGCCCAGCATTTT.

The V call is TRBV2, the J call TRBJ1-6; TRBD1 aligns across 7 bases. Germline CDR1 SNHLY, CDR2 FYNNEI. The CDR3 spans 15 residues. The junction had 7 bases not matched to a gene; V was cut back by 6 bases and J by 5 bases. The CDR3 nucleotides are TGTGCCAGCAGATCAGGGGGGCGAAATAATTCACCCCTCCACTTT. Its protein product is CASRSGGRNNSPLHF.

CDR3: CASSYRGLNSGNTIYF. The DNA of the CDR3 is TGTGCCAGCAGTTATAGGGGGCTCAACTCTGGAAACACCATATATTTT. The chain combines TRBV6-2 or TRBV6-3 with TRBJ1-3; 7 bases are shared with TRBD1. V gave up 3 bases and J gave up 0 bases; unmatched junction bases: 5. Germline values: CDR1 MNHEY, CDR2 SVGEGT. The CDR3 runs 16 residues.

The chain employs TRBV10-3 and TRBJ2-7; 10 positions match TRBD2. J was trimmed by 3 bases and V by 3 bases; bases with no gene match: 8. CDR3 length: 16 residues. Germline V gene data show CDR1 as ENHRY and CDR2 as SYGVKD. The CDR3 bases are TGTGCCATCAGTGACCCTGGGACTAGCGCCGACTACGAGCAGTACTTC. Protein product: CAISDPGTSADYEQYF.

V and J are TRBV7-6 and TRBJ1-1; 8 nucleotides agree with TRBD1. The CDR3 covers 16 residues. Trimming cost V 2 bases and J 0 bases; bases outside gene matches: 5. CDR1 is SGHVS and CDR2 is FNYEAQ in the germline V gene. CDR3 loop: CASSLSGGYVNTEAFF. The CDR3 DNA is TGTGCCAGCAGCTTATCAGGGGGCTACGTGAACACTGAAGCTTTCTTT.

This chain links TRBV6-5 with TRBJ2-2; D gene uncertain. CDR3 length equals 14 residues. The V gene's germline CDR1 is MNHEY and CDR2 SVGAGI. V lost 7 bases, J lost 0 bases, and 9 bases lay in between. This chain's CDR3 is CASKLVPNTGELFF. For the CDR3, the DNA is TGTGCCAGCAAATTAGTACCGAACACCGGGGAGCTGTTTTTT.

The V call is TRBV18, the J call TRBJ1-6; possibly TRBD1 for D (5 bases). The germline V and J ends were trimmed by 1 base and 10 bases, with 11 bases remaining between them. The length of the CDR3 is 14 residues. Per the germline V gene, CDR1 is KGHSH and CDR2 is LQKENI. Written as DNA, the CDR3 is TGTGCCAGCTCACCACAAAGACAGCAATCACCCCTCCACTTT. It codes for CASSPQRQQSPLHF.

This clone was counted between two and nine times. The chain uses TRBV6-4 and TRBJ2-3, with 7 bases aligning to TRBD1. Germline lookup yields CDR1 MRHNA and CDR2 SNTAGT. This CDR3 spans 15 amino acids. V lost 5 bases, J lost 0 bases, and 5 bases stayed unmatched. The CDR3 spells CASSKGQQSTDTQYF. CDR3 sequence (DNA): TGTGCCAGCAGTAAGGGACAGCAGAGCACAGATACGCAGTATTTT.

This clone was seen a handful of times. The chain joins TRBV28 to TRBJ1-3, with 9 positions matching TRBD1. The V gene end was trimmed by 6 bases and the J gene end by 2 bases; junction bases not matched to a gene: 14. The germline gives CDR1 MDHEN, CDR2 SYDVKM. The CDR3 is made up of 18 amino acids. CDR3 DNA: TGTGCCAGCAGCCCCGGACAGGGGATCGGTCCGGCTGGAAACACCATATATTTT. Its translation: CASSPGQGIGPAGNTIYF.

J is TRBJ2-2 and V is TRBV6-2 or TRBV6-3, with D unclear. Deletions cut 6 bases from V and 4 bases from J, with 12 bases between. Germline CDR1 and CDR2: MNHEY and SVGEGT. The CDR3 consists of 14 residues. The CDR3 DNA reads as TGTGCCAGCAGCATCCCCTACAGCACCGGGGAGCTGTTTTTT. It encodes CASSIPYSTGELFF.

This chain links TRBV24-1 with TRBJ2-3, with D maybe TRBD1 (5 bases). The ends were cut back, 10 bases at V and 3 bases at J, with 13 bases in the middle. This CDR3 contains 13 residues. The V gene's germline CDR1 is KGHDR and CDR2 SFDVKD. The CDR3 sequence: CATSRDGTDTQYF. The CDR3 DNA reads TGTGCCACAAGCAGGGATGGAACAGATACGCAGTATTTT.

The rearrangement joins TRBV5-1 to TRBJ2-5; 8 nucleotides align to TRBD1. Germline V gives CDR1 SGHRS, CDR2 YFSETQ. V shed 1 base, J shed 6 bases, and the junction held 8 bases outside the gene matches. The CDR3 has 15 residues. In DNA form, the CDR3 reads TGCGCCAGCAGCTTGCGGACGGACAGGGTTCAGACCCAGTACTTC. This gives the protein CASSLRTDRVQTQYF.

CDR3 amino acids: CASSLGGISVTSTDTQYF. The CDR3 nucleotides read TGTGCCAGCAGCTTAGGCGGCATAAGCGTGACTAGCACAGATACGCAGTATTTT. The rearrangement joins TRBV11-3 to TRBJ2-3, with D uncertain. Trimming took 1 base from V and 0 from J, leaving 17 bases between them. The V gene's germline CDR1 is SGHNT and CDR2 YENEEA. The CDR3 is 18 residues long.

In its sample, this clone was seen once. V and J are TRBV9 and TRBJ2-7; 11 bases are a match to TRBD2. This CDR3 region has 16 residues. V shed 6 bases, J shed 5 bases, and the junction held 13 bases outside the gene matches. The V gene's germline CDR1 is SGDLS and CDR2 YYNGEE. In DNA form, the CDR3 reads TGTGCCAGCACCCCGTCCGTAGGACTAGCGGGCCACGAGCAGTACTTC. Amino acids: CASTPSVGLAGHEQYF.

The chain carries TRBV19 and TRBJ1-3; D is possibly TRBD1 (5 bases). CDR1 is LNHDA, CDR2 SQIVND, per germline (reference sequence). The CDR3 loop spans 15 amino acids. V lost 10 bases and J lost 3, with 19 bases in between. CDR3 protein: CATYTGTLDGNTIYF. The CDR3 DNA reads as TGTGCCACATATACCGGGACTCTGGATGGAAACACCATATATTTT.